This T cell receptor beta chain was obtained from a study of T-cell reconstitution after alpha-beta-depleted transplantation in children. The authors prepared the TCRbeta library with unique molecular identifiers. One entry per CDR3 protein, called by TCRdb with MiXCR from the PCR reads. The profile shows about 310,000 distinct CDR3 sequences, around 25% of them singletons. Points from the study as a whole: A year post-transplant, T-cell counts and diversity derived mostly from newly produced T cells. There were some patients whose high TCRbeta diversity at day 60 came from surviving recipient T cells and thymic progenitors. Reportedly, roughly two months post-transplant, alpha-beta T cells arose from several hundred expanded graft clones.

The V gene lost 2 bases and the J gene lost 2 bases, with 14 bases spanning the gap. From germline, CDR1 is SGHKS and CDR2 YYEKEE (reference sequence). This CDR3 contains 15 residues. This clonotype has a handful of counts. The antigen remains unidentified. This clonotype was sampled from a male patient aged 10-17 years who had a stem cell transplant for acute lymphoblastic leukemia, so the T cells may come from the graft donor. The genes are TRBV5-5 and TRBJ2-7; a weak D match, TRBD2 (6 bases). Here the sequenced sample was PBMCs, mostly from graft donor cells, taken 180 days after TCRalphabeta/CD19-depleted stem cell transplant. The DNA for the CDR3 is TGTGCCAGCAGCTTTCGAGGGACTTCGACCTACGAGCAGTACTTC. Translation: CASSFRGTSTYEQYF.